This T cell receptor (beta chain) was observed in a study of post-analysis software for immune sequencing data. Study as a whole: Some patients lacked subtype; others had relapsing-remitting, secondary progressive or progressive-relapsing disease.

Study observations and caveats: Normalized Chao1 diversity was significantly lower in multiple sclerosis patients than in controls. TRBV5-6, TRBV5-1 and TRBV20-1 were among about 5 TRBV segments more frequent in patients than controls. F measure showed strong co-clustering of same-batch samples.

This CDR3 is built from 18 residues. Germline loops: CDR1 SGDLS, CDR2 YYNGEE. Trimming at V came to 4 bases and at J to 0 bases, leaving 10 bases not matched to a gene. Unique molecular identifiers featured in each of the TCR beta cDNA libraries. T cells numbering about 0.95 to 10 million gave rise to about 490,000 cDNA molecules. TCRdb fed the PCR reads into MiXCR, producing one record per CDR3 protein. The sample has hundreds of thousands of distinct CDR3 sequences, 59% seen once. The sample holds a few counts of this clonotype. Its antigen is not known. Sequences were obtained from blood. The V and J genes are TRBV9 and TRBJ2-4; 10 nucleotides line up with TRBD1. The sequence was obtained from a girl aged 2-9 years with multiple sclerosis. CDR3 protein: CASSRADRGRLAKNIQYF. CDR3 in DNA: TGTGCCAGCAGCCGAGCGGACAGGGGGAGGCTAGCCAAAAACATTCAGTACTTC.